This TCR beta chain comes out of a study of tumor-infiltrating lymphocytes in primary liver carcinoma. As concerns this clonotype: At one boundary the junction diverges from the germline segment, which might be a read error.

A constant-region primer primed TCR beta cDNA synthesis from about 0.45 ug of total RNA. A slightly modified ARM-PCR protocol with three nested multiplex PCR rounds produced these TCR beta libraries. Rounds one and two of PCR, each of 10 cycles, were primed with TRBV1-TRBV30 forward primers and a C-beta reverse primer. TCRdb analysed the multiplex PCR reads with MiXCR anew, one entry per CDR3 protein. Among 50,000 to 70,000 distinct CDR3 sequences, about three quarters were seen once, and the ten largest hold approximately 50%. Bulk tissue was left unsorted, and RNA and DNA were co-extracted from 20-30 mg of it. Germline CDR1 and CDR2: SGHNT and YYREEE (reference sequence). The CDR3 consists of 14 residues.

This rearrangement joins TRBV5-4 to TRBJ2-3, with D possibly TRBD1 on 6 matching bases. Specimen: liver tumor tissue from sampling region 2. Noted subset: tumor region T2, inferior pole. The sequence was collected from a man aged 40-55 years with primary liver carcinoma and hepatitis B virus infection. The CDR3 reads CASTRDTSTDMQYF. Written as DNA, the CDR3 is TGTGCCAGCACCCGGGACACCAGCACAGATATGCAGTATTTT.